The sequence of this T cell receptor (beta chain) was determined in a study of T cells after yellow fever vaccination. Study as a whole: Those fractions that held only low numbers of cells were prepared using the SMART-Seq v4 Ultra Low Input RNA kit. Study conclusions and caveats: Most clones from primary vaccination were detected again post-booster (about 95% CD4, 88% CD8).

Trimming removed 5 bases at V and 7 bases at J, with 21 bases between. The CDR3 is 16 amino acids. Via MiXCR, TCRdb re-called the 5' RACE reads, giving one row per CDR3 protein. Among some 300,000 distinct CDR3 sequences listed, around 8.6% were seen once. This clonotype was seen ten or more times. The target antigen is unknown. Sequencing was performed on CD4+ T cells sorted from PBMCs, taken 5 days after the yellow fever booster vaccination. This sequence was found in a man in his late teens or twenties who received the YFV17D yellow fever vaccine. The V and J genes are TRBV12-3 or TRBV12-4 and TRBJ2-1, with D possibly TRBD1 on 6 matching bases. The CDR3 coding sequence is TGTGCCAGCAGTCTTTGGGTGAGGGAAAGGGGGAATGAGCAGTTCTTC. It codes for CASSLWVRERGNEQFF.